The table lists the clone carrying this T cell receptor beta chain with many counts. Its antigen remains unknown. This entry is derived from a study of neurological immune-mediated disorders. Findings of the study overall: HTLV-1-associated myelopathy had the most TCR clonal expansion, and multiple sclerosis had the least, less than healthy controls. There were no CDR3 amino acid sequences shared by expanded clones across subjects, a result suggesting private repertoires in all groups.

V was clipped by 6 bases and J by 2 bases; unmatched bases: 8. Per germline, CDR1 SGHRS and CDR2 YFSETQ. The CDR3 length is 14 residues. TCRdb recomputed calls from the 5' RACE reads with MiXCR, one row per CDR3 protein. Of some 78,000 distinct CDR3 sequences listed, roughly 4.8% are singletons. V and J are TRBV5-1 and TRBJ2-7, with 7 bases that match TRBD1. Sequenced sample: PBMCs. The clonotype originates from a woman in her thirties with multiple sclerosis. The CDR3 coding sequence is TGCGCCAGCAAACTTCTGACAGGGCCCTACGAGCAGTACGTC. Translated: CASKLLTGPYEQYV.